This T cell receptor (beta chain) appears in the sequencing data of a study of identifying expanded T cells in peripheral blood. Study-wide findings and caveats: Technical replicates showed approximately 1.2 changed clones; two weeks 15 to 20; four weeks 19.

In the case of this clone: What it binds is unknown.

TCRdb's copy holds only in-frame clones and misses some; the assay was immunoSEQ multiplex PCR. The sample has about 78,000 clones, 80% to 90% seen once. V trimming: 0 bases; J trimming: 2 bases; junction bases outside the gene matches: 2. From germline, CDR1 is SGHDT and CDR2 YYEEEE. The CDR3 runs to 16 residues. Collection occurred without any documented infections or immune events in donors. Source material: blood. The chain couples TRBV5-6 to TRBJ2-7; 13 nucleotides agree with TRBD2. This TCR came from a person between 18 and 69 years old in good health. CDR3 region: CASSLGGLAGTYEQYF. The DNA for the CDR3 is TGTGCCAGCAGCTTGGGGGGACTAGCGGGAACCTACGAGCAGTACTTC.